This T cell receptor (beta chain) originates from a study of CD8+ T cells in alopecia areata. Trimming at V came to 5 bases and at J to 3 bases, leaving 9 bases not matched to a gene. CDR1 and CDR2 from the germline V gene are SGHVS and FQNEAQ. The CDR3 contains 18 residues. Treatment in this sample: oral pan-JAK inhibitor, 5-10 mg twice daily. The investigators collected lesional scalp punch biopsies and peripheral blood from alopecia areata patients. Extraction and reverse transcription of RNA yielded cDNA as the sequencing template. Generated by immunoSEQ multiplex PCR, the TCRdb table keeps only in-frame clones and is missing some. The table records some 150,000 clones, roughly four fifths of them present only once.

This receptor was obtained from a human donor with alopecia areata. Source: CD8+ T cells sorted from blood, taken at week 4, from a patient treated with tofacitinib. The chain employs TRBV7-8 and TRBJ2-1, with TRBD2 matching 14 bases. The chain's CDR3 is CASSPKTSGGAYYNEQFF. The CDR3 nucleotides read TGTGCCAGCAGCCCAAAGACTAGCGGGGGGGCGTACTACAATGAGCAGTTCTTC.